The following is a T cell receptor beta chain sequence with its context. Method: immunoSEQ multiplex PCR; TCRdb's copy keeps in-frame clones and lacks some. The data contain 100,000 to 150,000 clones, about nine tenths of them singletons. This record comes from a study of T cell responses to AZD1222 COVID-19 vaccine. CDR3 size: 14 residues. Trimming cost V 3 bases and J 4 bases; bases outside gene matches: 5. Germline-derived CDR1 and CDR2 are MNHEY and SMNVEV (reference sequence). The receptor's source is an adult in good health. V is TRBV27 and J is TRBJ1-1; TRBD1 agrees at 7 bases. The sequences come from peripheral blood, collected on day 0 of AZD1222 vaccination. The chain's CDR3 is CASSFRRGGTEAFF. For the CDR3, the DNA is TGTGCCAGCAGTTTCCGCAGGGGGGGCACTGAAGCTTTCTTT.